The next 2 T cell receptor beta chains were all read from a single sample in a study of blood T cell repertoires in COVID-19. This table comes from immunoSEQ multiplex PCR, and its TCRdb copy is limited to in-frame clones, with some not included. The sample carries approximately 150,000 clones, just over 85% recorded once. Sequencing used peripheral blood. The receptors shown here come from a woman aged 60-70 years with acute or convalescent COVID-19.

This clone was found once. This chain uses TRBV13 with TRBJ2-2; D gene uncertain. V dropped 0 bases and J dropped 4 bases, with 9 bases sitting between them. The CDR3 sequence is 15 residues long. Germline CDR1 reads PRHDT; CDR2 reads FYEKMQ (reference sequence). The CDR3 nucleotides read TGTGCCAGCAGCTTAGGCCCTCCTTCCACCGGGGAGCTGTTTTTT. Residues: CASSLGPPSTGELFF. The full variable domain, in which reference TRBV13 and TRBJ2-2 provide the parts outside the CDR3, is AAGVIQSPRHLIKEKRETATLKCYPIPRHDTVYWYQQGPGQDPQFLISFYEKMQSDKGSIPDRFSAQQFSDYHSELNMSSLELGDSALYFCASSLGPPSTGELFFGEGSRLTVL.

CDR3: CASSLSQQFNQPQHF. The CDR3, as DNA: TGTGCCAGCAGCTTATCCCAACAATTCAATCAGCCCCAGCATTTT. This chain uses TRBV7-2 with TRBJ1-5; D uncertain. This CDR3 has 15 residues. V was trimmed by 2 bases and J by 3 bases, leaving 11 bases between them. Germline lookup yields CDR1 SGHTA and CDR2 FQGNSA.